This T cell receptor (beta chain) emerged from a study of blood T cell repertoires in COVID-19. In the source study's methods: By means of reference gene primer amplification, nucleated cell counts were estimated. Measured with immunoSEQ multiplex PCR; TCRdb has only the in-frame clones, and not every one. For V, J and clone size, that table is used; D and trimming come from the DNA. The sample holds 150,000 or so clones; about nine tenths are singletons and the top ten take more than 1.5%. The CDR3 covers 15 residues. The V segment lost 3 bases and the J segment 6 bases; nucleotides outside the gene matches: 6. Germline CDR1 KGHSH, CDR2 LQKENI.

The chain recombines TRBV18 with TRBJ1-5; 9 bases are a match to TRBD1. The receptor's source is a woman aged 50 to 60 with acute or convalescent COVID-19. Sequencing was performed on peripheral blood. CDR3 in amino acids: CASSPGQGMGQPQHF. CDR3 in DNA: TGTGCCAGCTCACCTGGACAGGGGATGGGTCAGCCCCAGCATTTT.